This T cell receptor (beta chain) was recorded in a study of T cells in localized non-small cell lung cancer. Study results and caveats: The study sequenced only one region of the tumor. As a result, intratumor heterogeneity could not be excluded and remains possible. In the blood, greater T cell density corresponded to longer overall survival.

TCRdb's table, derived via immunoSEQ multiplex PCR, lists solely in-frame clones and lacks some. This sample carries roughly 24,000 clones, about nine tenths of them seen once, and the ten largest clones take roughly 22%. Notes on this clone: Its antigen is undetermined.

Trimming left V 7 bases short and J 5 bases short, with 14 bases between. The germline CDR1 and CDR2 sequences are MDHEN and SYDVKM. This CDR3 spans 14 amino acids. The TCR was taken from a man between 40 and 69 years old with stage I squamous cell lung carcinoma. The sample consisted of peripheral blood, taken before any cancer treatment. This rearrangement joins TRBV28 to TRBJ2-2; D call uncertain. The CDR3 DNA sequence: TGTGCCAGCACACATGGACGTTGGACCGGGGAGCTGTTTTTT. Translated: CASTHGRWTGELFF.